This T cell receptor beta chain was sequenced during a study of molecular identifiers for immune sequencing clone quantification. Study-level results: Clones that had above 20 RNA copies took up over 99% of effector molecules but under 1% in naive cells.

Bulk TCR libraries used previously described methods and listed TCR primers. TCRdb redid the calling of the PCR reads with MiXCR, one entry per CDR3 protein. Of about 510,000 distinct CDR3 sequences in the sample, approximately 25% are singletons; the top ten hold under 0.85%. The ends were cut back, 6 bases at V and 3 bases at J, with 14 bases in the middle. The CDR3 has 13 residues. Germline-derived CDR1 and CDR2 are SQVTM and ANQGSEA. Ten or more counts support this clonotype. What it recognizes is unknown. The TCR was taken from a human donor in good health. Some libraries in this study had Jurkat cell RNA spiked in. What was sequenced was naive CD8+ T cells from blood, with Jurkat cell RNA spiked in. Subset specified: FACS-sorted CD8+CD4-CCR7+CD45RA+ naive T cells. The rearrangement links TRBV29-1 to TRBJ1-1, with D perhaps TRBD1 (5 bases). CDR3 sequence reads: CSVGAWSDTEAFF. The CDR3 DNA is TGCAGCGTAGGGGCCTGGAGCGACACTGAAGCTTTCTTT. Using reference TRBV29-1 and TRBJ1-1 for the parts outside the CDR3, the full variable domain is SAVISQKPSRDICQRGTSLTIQCQVDSQVTMMFWYRQQPGQSLTLIATANQGSEATYESGFVIDKFPISRPNLTFSTLTVSNMSPEDSSIYLCSVGAWSDTEAFFGQGTRLTVV.